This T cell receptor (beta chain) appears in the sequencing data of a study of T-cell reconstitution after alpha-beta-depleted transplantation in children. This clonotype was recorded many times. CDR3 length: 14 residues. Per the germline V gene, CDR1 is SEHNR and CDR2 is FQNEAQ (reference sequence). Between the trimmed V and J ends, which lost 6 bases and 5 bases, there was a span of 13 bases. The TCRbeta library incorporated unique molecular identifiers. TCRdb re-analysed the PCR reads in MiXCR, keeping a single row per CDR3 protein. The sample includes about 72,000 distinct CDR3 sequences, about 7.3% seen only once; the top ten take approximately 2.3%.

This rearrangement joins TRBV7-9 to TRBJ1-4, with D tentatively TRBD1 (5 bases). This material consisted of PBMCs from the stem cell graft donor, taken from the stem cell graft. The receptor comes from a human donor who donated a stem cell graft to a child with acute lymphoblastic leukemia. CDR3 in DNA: TGTGCCAGCAGTCCTGGCAGGGTGAATGAAAAACTGTTTTTT. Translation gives CASSPGRVNEKLFF.